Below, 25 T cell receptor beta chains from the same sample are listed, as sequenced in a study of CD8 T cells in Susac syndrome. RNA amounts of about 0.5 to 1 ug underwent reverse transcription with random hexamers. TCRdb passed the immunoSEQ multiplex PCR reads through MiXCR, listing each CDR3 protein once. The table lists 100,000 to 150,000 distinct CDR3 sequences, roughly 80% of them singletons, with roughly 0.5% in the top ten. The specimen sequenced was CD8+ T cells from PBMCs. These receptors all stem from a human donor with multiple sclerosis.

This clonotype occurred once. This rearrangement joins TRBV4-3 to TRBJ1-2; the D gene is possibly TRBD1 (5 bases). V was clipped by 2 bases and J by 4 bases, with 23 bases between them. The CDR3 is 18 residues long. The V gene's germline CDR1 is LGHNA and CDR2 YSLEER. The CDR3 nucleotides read TGCGCCAGCAGCCAAACGACAGCCCCAATGGGTTTTGGCTATGGCTACACCTTC. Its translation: CASSQTTAPMGFGYGYTF.

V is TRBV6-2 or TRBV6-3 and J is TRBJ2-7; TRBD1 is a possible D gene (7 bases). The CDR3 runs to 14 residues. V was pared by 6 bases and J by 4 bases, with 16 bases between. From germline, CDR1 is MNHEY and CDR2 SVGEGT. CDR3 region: CASSSGDSPYEQYV. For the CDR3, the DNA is TGTGCCAGCAGCTCGGGGGACAGCCCTTACGAGCAGTACGTC.

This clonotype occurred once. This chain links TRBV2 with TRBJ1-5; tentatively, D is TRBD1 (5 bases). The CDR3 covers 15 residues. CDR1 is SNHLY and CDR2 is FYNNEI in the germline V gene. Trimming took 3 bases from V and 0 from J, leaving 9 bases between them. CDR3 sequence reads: CASSDWGNSNQPQHF. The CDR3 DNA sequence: TGTGCCAGCAGTGATTGGGGGAATAGCAATCAGCCCCAGCATTTT.

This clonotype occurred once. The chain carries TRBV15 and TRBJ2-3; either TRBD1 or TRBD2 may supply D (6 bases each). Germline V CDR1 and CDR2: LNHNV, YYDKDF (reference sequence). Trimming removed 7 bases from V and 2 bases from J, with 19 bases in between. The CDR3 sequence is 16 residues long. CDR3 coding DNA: TGTGCCACCAACCCGGGGGCCCCACAAATCACAGATACGCAGTATTTT. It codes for CATNPGAPQITDTQYF.

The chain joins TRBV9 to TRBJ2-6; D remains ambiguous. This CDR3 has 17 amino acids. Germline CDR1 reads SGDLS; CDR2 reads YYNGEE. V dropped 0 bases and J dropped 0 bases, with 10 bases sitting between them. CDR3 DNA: TGTGCCAGCAGCGTAGAGTTGTTGGGCTCTGGGGCCAACGTCCTGACTTTC. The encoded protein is CASSVELLGSGANVLTF.

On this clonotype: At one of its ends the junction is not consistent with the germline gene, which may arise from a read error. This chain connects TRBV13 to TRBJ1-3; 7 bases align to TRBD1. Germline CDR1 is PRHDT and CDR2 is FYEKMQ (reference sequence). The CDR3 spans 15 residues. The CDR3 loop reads CASSLGQEMGNTIHF. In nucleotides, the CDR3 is TGTGCCAGCAGCCTCGGACAGGAAATGGGAAACACCATACATTTT.

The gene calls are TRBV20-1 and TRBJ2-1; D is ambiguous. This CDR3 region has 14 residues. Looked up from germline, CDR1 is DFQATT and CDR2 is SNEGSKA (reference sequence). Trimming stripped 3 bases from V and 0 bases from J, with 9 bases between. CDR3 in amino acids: CSASRLDSYNEQFF. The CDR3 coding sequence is TGCAGTGCTAGCAGACTGGACTCCTACAATGAGCAGTTCTTC.

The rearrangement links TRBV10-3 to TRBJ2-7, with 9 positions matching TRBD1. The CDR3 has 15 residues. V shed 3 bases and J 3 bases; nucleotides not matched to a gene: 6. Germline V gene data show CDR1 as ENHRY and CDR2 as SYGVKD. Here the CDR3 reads CAISDRGQGCYEQYF. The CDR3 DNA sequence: TGTGCCATCAGTGACCGGGGACAGGGATGCTACGAGCAGTACTTC.

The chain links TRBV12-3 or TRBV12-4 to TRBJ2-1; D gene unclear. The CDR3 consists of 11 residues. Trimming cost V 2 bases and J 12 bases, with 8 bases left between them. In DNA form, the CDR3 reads TGTGCCAGCAGTTTATGGCCGGGGCAGTTCTTC. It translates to CASSLWPGQFF.

The CDR3 loop is CASSQDLEGVNTGELFF. The CDR3, as DNA: TGCGCCAGCAGCCAAGATTTGGAAGGGGTAAACACCGGGGAGCTGTTTTTT. This chain uses TRBV4-1 with TRBJ2-2, with a weak D call TRBD1 (5 bases). This CDR3 has 17 amino acids. V was shortened by 0 bases and J by 2 bases, with 13 bases between the two germline ends. Germline lookup yields CDR1 MGHRA and CDR2 YSYEKL.

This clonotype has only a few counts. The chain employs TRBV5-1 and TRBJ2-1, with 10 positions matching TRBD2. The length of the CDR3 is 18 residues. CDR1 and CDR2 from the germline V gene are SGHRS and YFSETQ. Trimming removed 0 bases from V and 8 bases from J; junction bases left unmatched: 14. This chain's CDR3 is CASSLALAGGLSYHEQFF. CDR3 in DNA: TGCGCCAGCAGCTTGGCGTTAGCGGGGGGACTTTCTTACCATGAGCAGTTCTTC.

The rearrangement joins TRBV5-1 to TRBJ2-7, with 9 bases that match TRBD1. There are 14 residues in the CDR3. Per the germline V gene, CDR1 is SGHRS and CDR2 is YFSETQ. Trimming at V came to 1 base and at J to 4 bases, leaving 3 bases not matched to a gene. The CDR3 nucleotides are TGCGCCAGCAGCTTGTATGGGACAGGGTACGAGCAGTACTTC. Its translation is CASSLYGTGYEQYF.

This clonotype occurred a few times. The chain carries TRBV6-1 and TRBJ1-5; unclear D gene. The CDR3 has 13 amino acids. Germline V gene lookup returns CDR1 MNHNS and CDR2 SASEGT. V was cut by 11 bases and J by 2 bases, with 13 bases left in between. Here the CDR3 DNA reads TGTGCCCAGACGGGAGTAGGCAATCAGCCCCAGCATTTT. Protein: CAQTGVGNQPQHF.

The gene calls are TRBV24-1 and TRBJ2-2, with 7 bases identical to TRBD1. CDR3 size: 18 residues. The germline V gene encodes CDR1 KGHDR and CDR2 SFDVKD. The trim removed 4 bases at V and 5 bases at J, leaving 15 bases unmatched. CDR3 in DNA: TGTGCCACCAGTGAAACAACAGGGGAGATATACTGGACCGGGGAGCTGTTTTTT. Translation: CATSETTGEIYWTGELFF.

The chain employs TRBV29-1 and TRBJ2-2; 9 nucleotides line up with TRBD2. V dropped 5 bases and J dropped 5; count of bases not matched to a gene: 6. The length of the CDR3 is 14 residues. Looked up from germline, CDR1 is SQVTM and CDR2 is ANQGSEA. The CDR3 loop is CSVPGTSFTGELFF. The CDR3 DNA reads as TGCAGCGTTCCCGGGACTAGCTTTACCGGGGAGCTGTTTTTT.

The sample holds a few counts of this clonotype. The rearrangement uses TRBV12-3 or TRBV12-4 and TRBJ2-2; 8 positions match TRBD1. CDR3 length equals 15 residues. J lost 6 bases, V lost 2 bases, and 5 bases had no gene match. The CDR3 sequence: CASSLQDRASGELFF. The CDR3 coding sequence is TGTGCCAGCAGTTTACAGGACAGGGCATCCGGGGAGCTGTTTTTT.

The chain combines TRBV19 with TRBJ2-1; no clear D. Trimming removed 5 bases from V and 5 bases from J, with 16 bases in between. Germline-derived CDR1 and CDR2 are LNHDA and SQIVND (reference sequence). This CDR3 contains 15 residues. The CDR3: CASSVSPPWDNEQFF. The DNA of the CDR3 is TGTGCCAGTAGTGTCTCACCCCCGTGGGACAATGAGCAGTTCTTC. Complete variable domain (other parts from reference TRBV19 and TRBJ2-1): DGGITQSPKYLFRKEGQNVTLSCEQNLNHDAMYWYRQDPGQGLRLIYYSQIVNDFQKGDIAEGYSVSREKKESFPLTVTSAQKNPTAFYLCASSVSPPWDNEQFFGPGTRLTVL.

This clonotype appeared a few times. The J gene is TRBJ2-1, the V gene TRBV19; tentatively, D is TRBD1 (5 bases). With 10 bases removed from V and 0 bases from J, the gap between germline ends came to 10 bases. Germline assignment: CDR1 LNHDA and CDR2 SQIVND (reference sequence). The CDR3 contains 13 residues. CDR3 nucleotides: TGTGCCACCTCGGACAACTCCTACAATGAGCAGTTCTTC. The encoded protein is CATSDNSYNEQFF.

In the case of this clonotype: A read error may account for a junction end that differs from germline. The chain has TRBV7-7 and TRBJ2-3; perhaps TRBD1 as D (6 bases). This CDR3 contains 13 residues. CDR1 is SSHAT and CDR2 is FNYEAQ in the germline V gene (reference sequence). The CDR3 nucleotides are TGTGCTAGCAGCTACAGGGGCACAGATACGCAGTATTTT. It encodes CASSYRGTDTQYF.

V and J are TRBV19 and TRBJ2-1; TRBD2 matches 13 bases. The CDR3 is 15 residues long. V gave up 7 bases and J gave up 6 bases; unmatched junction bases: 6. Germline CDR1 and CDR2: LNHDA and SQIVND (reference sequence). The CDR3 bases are TGTGCCAGTACTCCACTAGCGGGAGGGGTCAATGAGCAGTTCTTC. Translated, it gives CASTPLAGGVNEQFF.

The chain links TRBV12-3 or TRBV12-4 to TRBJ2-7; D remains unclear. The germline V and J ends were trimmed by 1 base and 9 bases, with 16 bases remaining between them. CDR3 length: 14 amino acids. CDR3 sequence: CASSLGSGNLVQYF. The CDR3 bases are TGTGCCAGCAGTTTAGGCTCTGGGAATTTAGTGCAGTACTTC.

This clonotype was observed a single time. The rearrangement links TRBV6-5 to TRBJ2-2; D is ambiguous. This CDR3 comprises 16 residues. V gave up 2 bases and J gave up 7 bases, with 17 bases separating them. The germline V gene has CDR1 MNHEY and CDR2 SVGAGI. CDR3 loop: CASSYPRAPRGGELFF. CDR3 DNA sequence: TGTGCCAGCAGTTACCCCCGGGCCCCCCGAGGCGGGGAGCTGTTTTTT.

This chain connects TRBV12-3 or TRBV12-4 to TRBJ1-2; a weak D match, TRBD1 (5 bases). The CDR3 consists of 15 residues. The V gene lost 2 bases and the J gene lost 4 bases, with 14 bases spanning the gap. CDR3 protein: CASSLIGGVRYGYTF. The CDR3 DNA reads TGTGCCAGCAGTTTAATCGGGGGGGTACGCTATGGCTACACCTTC.

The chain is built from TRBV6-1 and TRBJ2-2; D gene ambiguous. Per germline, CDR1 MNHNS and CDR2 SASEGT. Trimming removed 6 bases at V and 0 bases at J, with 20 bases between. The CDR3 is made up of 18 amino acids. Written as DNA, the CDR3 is TGTGCCAGCAGCCCAATACCCTCGACTGATTCGAACACCGGGGAGCTGTTTTTT. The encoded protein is CASSPIPSTDSNTGELFF.

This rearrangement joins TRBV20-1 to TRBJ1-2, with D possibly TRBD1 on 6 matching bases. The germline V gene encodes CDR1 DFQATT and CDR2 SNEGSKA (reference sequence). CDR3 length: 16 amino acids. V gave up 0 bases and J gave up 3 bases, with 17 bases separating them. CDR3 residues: CSARDPTGAGDYGYTF. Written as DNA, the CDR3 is TGCAGTGCTAGAGATCCGACTGGGGCAGGGGACTATGGCTACACCTTC.